The next 10 T cell receptor beta chains were all read from a single sample in a study of T cell repertoires in cytomegalovirus infection. TCRdb analysed the reads with MiXCR anew, one entry per CDR3 protein. The repertoire holds some 200,000 distinct CDR3 sequences, with roughly 34% as singletons. These receptors' antigens are unknown. Sequences were derived from CD8+ T cells from cultured PBMCs, sampled from culture after CMV antigen stimulation. The receptors were gathered from a human donor in good health (CMV status not recorded). Some clones in this sample may be carry-over from other donors' samples.

J is TRBJ2-5 and V is TRBV28, with 9 bases matching TRBD1. The length of the CDR3 is 14 residues. Per the germline V gene, CDR1 is MDHEN and CDR2 is SYDVKM. With V trimmed by 6 bases and J by 7 bases, 9 bases remained unmatched. In DNA, the CDR3 is TGTGCCAGCAGCCTGGACAGGGGAGGACGGACCCAGTACTTC. Protein sequence: CASSLDRGGRTQYF.

The chain couples TRBV7-4 to TRBJ2-7; TRBD2 matches at 7 bases. CDR1 is SGHVT, CDR2 SQSDAQ, per germline. V trimming: 4 bases; J trimming: 5 bases; junction bases outside the gene matches: 8. There are 14 residues in the CDR3. The CDR3, as DNA: TGTGCCAGCAGCTCAAACCGCCGGGAGGACGAGCAGTACTTC. Protein product: CASSSNRREDEQYF. The full variable domain, rest sourced from reference TRBV7-4 and TRBJ2-7, is GAGVSQSPRYKVAKRGRDVALRCDSISGHVTLYWYRQTLGQGSEVLTYSQSDAQRDKSGRPSGRFSAERPERSVSTLKIQRTEQGDSAVYLCASSSNRREDEQYFGPGTRLTVT.

About this clonotype: Relative to the germline gene, one junction end is altered; a read error may explain this. The J gene is TRBJ2-1, the V gene TRBV7-6, with D hard to call. CDR1 and CDR2 (germline): SGHVS, FNYEAQ. This CDR3 contains 13 residues. CDR3 in amino acids: CASSSGYYNEQFF. The CDR3 DNA reads TGTGCTAGCAGCTCCGGGTACTACAATGAGCAGTTCTTC.

This chain joins TRBV27 and TRBJ1-5; tentative D call: TRBD1 (5 bases). V lost 4 bases to trimming and J lost 5 bases, with 9 bases between them. The CDR3 contains 13 residues. CDR1 and CDR2 (germline): MNHEY, SMNVEV (reference sequence). CDR3 coding DNA: TGTGCCAGCAGTTGGTCGGGACATCAGCCCCAGCATTTT. This codes for CASSWSGHQPQHF.

This clonotype was seen a few times. The chain is built from TRBV9 and TRBJ2-7; 10 nucleotides line up with TRBD2. CDR3 length: 15 amino acids. V lost 3 bases to trimming and J lost 3 bases; unmatched junction nucleotides: 6. CDR1 SGDLS and CDR2 YYNGEE come from the germline V gene. Here the CDR3 DNA reads TGTGCCAGCAGCGCCCGCCTAGCGGGAGACTACGAGCAGTACTTC. This translates into CASSARLAGDYEQYF.

Only one count was recorded for this clonotype. V usage is TRBV12-3 or TRBV12-4 and J usage is TRBJ1-1; D unclear. CDR3 length: 12 amino acids. Trimming took 11 bases from V and 7 from J, leaving 17 bases between them. CDR3: CALLRRNDEAFF. CDR3 in DNA: TGTGCCCTTTTAAGGCGGAACGATGAAGCTTTCTTT.

This clonotype was seen more than once but under ten times. The rearrangement links TRBV12-3 or TRBV12-4 to TRBJ2-1; 11 positions match TRBD1. The V segment lost 5 bases and the J segment 2 bases; nucleotides outside the gene matches: 8. The CDR3 sequence is 17 residues long. CDR3 sequence reads: CASSRTGGNRAYNEQFF. The CDR3 DNA follows: TGTGCCAGCAGTCGGACAGGGGGCAATCGCGCCTACAATGAGCAGTTCTTC.

This clonotype was recorded many times. The V and J genes are TRBV7-2 and TRBJ1-5; D gene uncertain. Trimming pared 1 base from V and 9 bases from J, leaving 7 bases between. The CDR3 consists of 12 residues. In germline, CDR1 is SGHTA, CDR2 FQGNSA. The chain's CDR3 is CASSLEVGPQHF. The CDR3 bases are TGTGCCAGCAGCTTAGAGGTGGGGCCCCAGCATTTT.

This clonotype has just a few counts. This sequence joins TRBV7-9 and TRBJ2-3; D might be TRBD1 or TRBD2, each matching 6 bases. The CDR3 totals 18 residues. Trimming took off 3 bases at V and 2 bases at J, with 21 bases between the two ends. Germline CDR1 SEHNR, CDR2 FQNEAQ (reference sequence). DNA of the CDR3: TGTGCCAGCAGCTTTCCGGGAGAGGGGGTCCCGGACACAGATACGCAGTATTTT. Residues: CASSFPGEGVPDTDTQYF.

This clonotype was seen only a few times. This rearrangement joins TRBV27 to TRBJ2-7; TRBD1 or TRBD2 may be the D gene (5 bases each). Per the germline V gene, CDR1 is MNHEY and CDR2 is SMNVEV (reference sequence). CDR3 length: 13 amino acids. The ends were cut back, 2 bases at V and 5 bases at J, with 10 bases in the middle. CDR3: CASSLGTPDEQYF. For the CDR3, the DNA is TGTGCCAGCAGTTTAGGGACCCCCGACGAGCAGTACTTC.